This T cell receptor (beta chain) was sequenced for a study of T cells in Graves' hyperthyroidism and ophthalmopathy. A remark on this clonotype: A much larger clone is a single base away; this may be a read error.

CDR1 is DFQATT, CDR2 SNEGSKA, per germline (reference sequence). Trimming shortened V by 5 bases and J by 0 bases, and 14 bases separated the two germline ends. CDR3 length: 14 amino acids. The CDR3 regions of TCR beta were amplified from RNA transcripts. Primed by the HTBI set, a first-round RT-PCR was run on the TCR CDR3. TCRdb re-derived calls from the multiplex PCR reads in MiXCR, one entry per CDR3 protein. Of some 350,000 distinct CDR3 sequences listed, about 19% were seen once; the top ten hold about 3.5%. The chain combines TRBV20-1 with TRBJ2-7, with D possibly matching TRBD1 (6 bases). The TCR sequence derives from a young woman with Graves' hyperthyroidism. The specimen was blood. The CDR3 here is CSAYREPYSYEQYF. Written as DNA, the CDR3 is TGCAGTGCTTACAGGGAACCTTACTCCTACGAGCAGTACTTC.